This passage covers 27 T cell receptor beta chains from one sample sequenced in a study of shared clonotypes between healthy human individuals. Measured with immunoSEQ multiplex PCR; TCRdb has only the in-frame clones, and not every one. The sample gives about 1.1 million clones, approximately 80% of which show up once; approximately 0.95% is in the top ten. The sequenced sample consisted of memory CD4+ T cells from PBMCs. Subset of the sample: CD45RA-negative fraction. Source of these receptors: a man aged 18-30 years in good health. Some clones in this sample may be carry-over from other donors' samples.

The rearrangement uses TRBV6-5 and TRBJ2-1; 11 nucleotides match TRBD2. Germline assignment: CDR1 MNHEY and CDR2 SVGAGI. There are 16 residues in the CDR3. Trimming at V came to 0 bases and at J to 12 bases, leaving 10 bases not matched to a gene. This CDR3 is CASSYSNLAGGVGQFF. The CDR3 DNA reads TGTGCCAGCAGTTACTCGAACCTAGCGGGAGGTGTCGGGCAGTTCTTC.

The chain links TRBV2 to TRBJ1-4, with D maybe TRBD1 (5 bases). The germline V gene has CDR1 SNHLY and CDR2 FYNNEI. This CDR3 has 15 residues. V was cut by 5 bases and J by 8 bases, with 18 bases left in between. For the CDR3, the DNA is TGTGCCAGCAGTACCCCGGGTAGGGGAGAGGAAAAACTGTTTTTT. Its protein product is CASSTPGRGEEKLFF.

The rearrangement joins TRBV5-4 to TRBJ2-1; 8 bases line up with TRBD2. CDR3 length: 16 amino acids. The germline V gene encodes CDR1 SGHNT and CDR2 YYREEE (reference sequence). V gave up 0 bases and J gave up 10 bases; unmatched junction bases: 12. Here the CDR3 reads CASSLVAGLVTWEQFF. The CDR3 DNA sequence: TGTGCCAGCAGCTTGGTAGCGGGACTAGTTACGTGGGAGCAGTTCTTC.

This clone has a count of ten or more. V usage is TRBV2 and J usage is TRBJ1-5; D may be TRBD1 (6 bases). The V gene's germline CDR1 is SNHLY and CDR2 FYNNEI. With 5 bases removed from V and 0 bases from J, the gap between germline ends came to 11 bases. The CDR3 has 15 residues. CDR3 nucleotides: TGTGCCAGCAGTTCACAGGGCCGTAGCAATCAGCCCCAGCATTTT. Its protein is CASSSQGRSNQPQHF.

V and J are TRBV2 and TRBJ2-2; 7 nucleotides match TRBD2. Germline assignment: CDR1 SNHLY and CDR2 FYNNEI. The V gene end was trimmed by 8 bases and the J gene end by 4 bases; junction bases not matched to a gene: 4. This CDR3 region has 13 residues. The CDR3 DNA is TGTGCCAGCCGGGGGGTTCTCACCGGGGAGCTGTTTTTT. It codes for CASRGVLTGELFF.

This chain uses TRBV19 with TRBJ2-1, with TRBD2 identical over 8 bases. Germline V gene lookup returns CDR1 LNHDA and CDR2 SQIVND (reference sequence). The V segment lost 4 bases and the J segment 7 bases; nucleotides outside the gene matches: 9. This CDR3 spans 15 amino acids. CDR3 DNA: TGTGCCAGTAGTAAAATCCTGGAGCGGGGGAATGAGCAGTTCTTC. This gives the protein CASSKILERGNEQFF.

This clone was found once. CDR3 in amino acids: CASSLGTGYTNEKLFF. As DNA, the CDR3 is TGCGCCAGCAGCTTGGGGACAGGGTATACTAATGAAAAACTGTTTTTT. V gene TRBV5-1 combines with J gene TRBJ1-4; 8 bases align to TRBD1. The CDR3 consists of 16 residues. V was pared by 0 bases and J by 2 bases, with 3 bases of the junction left unmatched. The V gene's germline CDR1 is SGHRS and CDR2 YFSETQ.

The V and J genes are TRBV18 and TRBJ1-4; 7 nucleotides align to TRBD1. CDR3 length: 16 residues. V lost 6 bases and J lost 5; bases outside the gene matches: 12. CDR1 KGHSH and CDR2 LQKENI come from the germline V gene. CDR3 sequence: CASSFNTGTANEKLFF. CDR3 sequence (DNA): TGTGCCAGCTCCTTCAACACCGGGACAGCGAATGAAAAACTGTTTTTT. Filled out from reference TRBV18 and TRBJ1-4, the complete variable domain reads NAGVMQNPRHLVRRRGQEARLRCSPMKGHSHVYWYRQLPEEGLKFMVYLQKENIIDESGMPKERFSAEFPKEGPSILRIQQVVRGDSAAYFCASSFNTGTANEKLFFGSGTQLSVL.

This chain joins TRBV28 and TRBJ1-5; D possibly corresponds to TRBD1 (5 bases). CDR1 and CDR2 (germline): MDHEN, SYDVKM. The CDR3 runs 16 residues. The germline V and J ends were trimmed by 1 base and 3 bases, with 13 bases remaining between them. CDR3 residues: CASSLLRGRDNQPQHF. The CDR3 DNA is TGTGCCAGCAGTTTATTAAGGGGTCGGGACAATCAGCCCCAGCATTTT. The variable domain in full, completed from reference TRBV28 and TRBJ1-5, reads DVKVTQSSRYLVKRTGEKVFLECVQDMDHENMFWYRQDPGLGLRLIYFSYDVKMKEKGDIPEGYSVSREKKERFSLILESASTNQTSMYLCASSLLRGRDNQPQHFGDGTRLSIL.

The chain recombines TRBV5-6 with TRBJ1-2; D remains unclear. Germline-derived CDR1 and CDR2 are SGHDT and YYEEEE. This CDR3 is 14 amino acids long. V lost 4 bases and J 1 base, leaving 11 bases between the germline ends. Here the CDR3 reads CASSRRTVNYGYTF. The CDR3 bases are TGTGCCAGCAGCCGCCGGACGGTTAACTATGGCTACACCTTC.

This clone has just a few counts. The rearrangement joins TRBV2 to TRBJ2-7; D unclear. Per the germline V gene, CDR1 is SNHLY and CDR2 is FYNNEI. Trimming stripped 7 bases from V and 6 bases from J, with 7 bases between. The CDR3 is made up of 10 amino acids. For the CDR3, the DNA is TGTGCCAGCAAGGGCAGCGAGCAGTACTTC. Its protein product is CASKGSEQYF.

J is TRBJ1-1 and V is TRBV4-1, with a possible D match to TRBD1 (5 bases). The CDR3 consists of 12 residues. Germline assignment: CDR1 MGHRA and CDR2 YSYEKL. The V and J ends lost 5 bases and 8 bases respectively, with 12 bases between them. CDR3 bases: TGCGCCAGCAGCAGGACGGCAGGGGAAGCTTTCTTT. It codes for CASSRTAGEAFF.

The rearrangement joins TRBV19 to TRBJ1-4, with 7 bases aligning to TRBD1. Germline loops: CDR1 LNHDA, CDR2 SQIVND (reference sequence). There are 17 residues in the CDR3. V shed 5 bases and J 3 bases; nucleotides not matched to a gene: 12. In DNA form, the CDR3 reads TGTGCCAGTAGTGGATCTGCCCTCGGGACAGCTAATGAAAAACTGTTTTTT. This codes for CASSGSALGTANEKLFF.

This chain joins TRBV9 and TRBJ2-7; 10 bases agree with TRBD2. V lost 0 bases and J lost 2; bases outside the gene matches: 2. The CDR3 has 15 amino acids. Germline CDR1 and CDR2: SGDLS and YYNGEE. CDR3: CASSVAGTSAYEQYF. CDR3 DNA sequence: TGTGCCAGCAGCGTAGCCGGGACTAGCGCCTACGAGCAGTACTTC.

This chain uses TRBV18 with TRBJ2-3; D possibly corresponds to TRBD2 (5 bases). Germline-derived CDR1 and CDR2 are KGHSH and LQKENI. V lost 6 bases, J lost 6 bases, and 13 bases lay in between. This CDR3 is built from 13 residues. CDR3 sequence reads: CASSSAMGDTQYF. CDR3 DNA: TGTGCCAGCTCTAGCGCGATGGGGGATACGCAGTATTTT.

This chain connects TRBV2 to TRBJ2-3; D is perhaps TRBD1 (6 bases). Per germline, CDR1 SNHLY and CDR2 FYNNEI. V lost 3 bases, J lost 0 bases, and 13 bases lay in between. The CDR3 consists of 16 residues. This CDR3 is CASSDIPGQSTDTQYF. CDR3 nucleotides: TGTGCCAGCAGTGACATCCCTGGACAGAGCACAGATACGCAGTATTTT. Using reference TRBV2 and TRBJ2-3 for the parts outside the CDR3, the full variable domain is EPEVTQTPSHQVTQMGQEVILRCVPISNHLYFYWYRQILGQKVEFLVSFYNNEISEKSEIFDDQFSVERPDGSNFTLKIRSTKLEDSAMYFCASSDIPGQSTDTQYFGPGTRLTVL.

The chain couples TRBV6-5 to TRBJ2-7; perhaps TRBD2 as D (5 bases). CDR1 is MNHEY and CDR2 is SVGAGI in the germline V gene. V lost 7 bases to trimming and J lost 6 bases, with 16 bases between them. CDR3 length equals 13 residues. The CDR3 loop reads CASTFGRLAEQYF. The DNA of the CDR3 is TGTGCCAGCACTTTTGGCCGTCTAGCCGAGCAGTACTTC.

This chain joins TRBV6-5 and TRBJ1-3, with D maybe TRBD1 (5 bases). Germline lookup yields CDR1 MNHEY and CDR2 SVGAGI. This CDR3 region has 15 residues. Trimming removed 5 bases from V and 3 bases from J, with 14 bases in between. Written as DNA, the CDR3 is TGTGCCAGCAGTCTAAACGGTGGGGGTGGAAACACCATATATTTT. Amino acids: CASSLNGGGGNTIYF.

The chain joins TRBV18 to TRBJ2-5; no firm D call. The germline V and J ends were trimmed by 1 base and 5 bases, with 11 bases remaining between them. Germline assignment: CDR1 KGHSH and CDR2 LQKENI. The CDR3 covers 14 residues. CDR3 protein: CASSPRVKSETQYF. The CDR3 bases are TGTGCCAGCTCACCACGGGTGAAATCCGAGACCCAGTACTTC.

This clone appeared a single time. Other DNA sequences in this sample translate to the same CDR3. The chain is built from TRBV18 and TRBJ2-5, with TRBD1 matching 7 bases. Per germline, CDR1 KGHSH and CDR2 LQKENI. J gave up 2 bases and V 5 bases, and 2 bases lay outside the gene matches. This CDR3 contains 13 residues. This CDR3 reads CASSLQGQETQYF. CDR3 DNA sequence: TGTGCCAGCTCATTACAGGGGCAAGAGACCCAGTACTTC.

The V gene is TRBV5-1, the J gene TRBJ2-3; the match to TRBD2 covers 7 bases. The CDR3 is made up of 16 amino acids. V lost 0 bases and J lost 2; bases outside the gene matches: 6. CDR1 and CDR2 (germline): SGHRS, YFSETQ. CDR3 protein: CASSLGDYLDTDTQYF. DNA for the CDR3: TGCGCCAGCAGCTTGGGGGACTACCTTGACACAGATACGCAGTATTTT.

The rearrangement uses TRBV6-6 and TRBJ1-2, with 7 bases that match TRBD1. The CDR3 is made up of 14 amino acids. Looked up from germline, CDR1 is MNHNY and CDR2 is SVGAGI (reference sequence). V gave up 2 bases and J gave up 2 bases; unmatched junction bases: 2. The CDR3 DNA follows: TGTGCCAGCAGTTACACGACAGGGAACTATGGCTACACCTTC. It encodes CASSYTTGNYGYTF.

V is TRBV28 and J is TRBJ1-4; D is uncertain. The CDR3 runs to 16 residues. V lost 4 bases and J 5 bases, leaving 17 bases between the germline ends. The V gene's germline CDR1 is MDHEN and CDR2 SYDVKM. The CDR3 here is CASSSRWTESNEKLFF. The CDR3 DNA follows: TGTGCCAGCAGTTCCCGGTGGACGGAATCCAATGAAAAACTGTTTTTT.

The rearrangement joins TRBV15 to TRBJ2-2, with D uncertain. The CDR3 is made up of 16 amino acids. V was pared by 0 bases and J by 0 bases, with 8 bases between. The germline gives CDR1 LNHNV, CDR2 YYDKDF (reference sequence). The CDR3 region is CATSRDTGTNTGELFF. CDR3 bases: TGTGCCACCAGCAGAGACACGGGTACGAACACCGGGGAGCTGTTTTTT.

The chain carries TRBV5-5 and TRBJ2-7; 7 positions match TRBD1. Trimming took 0 bases from V and 2 from J; bases not matched to a gene: 5. CDR1 and CDR2 (germline): SGHKS, YYEKEE (reference sequence). CDR3 length: 15 amino acids. The CDR3 is CASSLAGQTTYEQYF. DNA for the CDR3: TGTGCCAGCAGCTTGGCGGGACAGACCACCTACGAGCAGTACTTC.

The J gene is TRBJ2-5, the V gene TRBV30, with D possibly being TRBD2 (6 bases). The CDR3 runs 12 residues. The V gene lost 4 bases and the J gene lost 11 bases, with 17 bases spanning the gap. From germline, CDR1 is GTSNPN and CDR2 SVGIG (reference sequence). CDR3 protein: CAWTGSTREQYF. The CDR3, as DNA: TGTGCCTGGACAGGGAGTACCCGGGAGCAGTACTTC.

The rearrangement joins TRBV29-1 to TRBJ2-2; 9 bases are a match to TRBD1. CDR1 and CDR2 (germline): SQVTM, ANQGSEA. The CDR3 contains 13 residues. V shed 6 bases, J shed 9 bases, and the junction held 8 bases outside the gene matches. The CDR3 DNA follows: TGCAGCGTGAGGGGACAGGGCGGGCGGGAGCTGTTTTTT. This codes for CSVRGQGGRELFF.